Presented here are 8 T cell receptor beta chains from one specimen sequenced in a study of T cells in Graves' hyperthyroidism and ophthalmopathy. The CDR3 regions of TCR beta were amplified from RNA transcripts. HTBI primers drove first-round RT-PCR of the TCR CDR3. One entry per CDR3 protein results from TCRdb running MiXCR on the multiplex PCR reads. The sample has about 600,000 distinct CDR3 sequences, roughly 16% seen once. The sample was blood. The receptor set was obtained from a woman aged 40 to 50 with Graves' ophthalmopathy.

This clonotype was counted a few times. The chain links TRBV7-9 to TRBJ2-3, with TRBD1 matching 8 bases. The germline V gene has CDR1 SEHNR and CDR2 FQNEAQ (reference sequence). V dropped 5 bases and J dropped 1; count of bases not matched to a gene: 14. The CDR3 is 18 amino acids. Here the CDR3 DNA reads TGTGCCAGCAGCCTCCGGGACAGGTACATCTTCGGCACAGATACGCAGTATTTT. Encoded protein: CASSLRDRYIFGTDTQYF.

This clonotype occurred a few times. The chain has TRBV27 and TRBJ1-1; 11 bases map to TRBD1. This CDR3 region has 15 residues. Germline CDR1 and CDR2: MNHEY and SMNVEV (reference sequence). V lost 6 bases, J lost 5 bases, and 8 bases stayed unmatched. The CDR3 loop is CASRLDRGRVTEAFF. CDR3 sequence (DNA): TGTGCCAGCAGGCTGGACAGGGGGCGGGTAACTGAAGCTTTCTTT.

Ten or more counts support this clonotype. A junction boundary mismatches the germline segment, possibly from a read error. This chain connects TRBV19 to TRBJ2-1, with unresolved D. Germline-derived CDR1 and CDR2 are LNHDA and SQIVND (reference sequence). The length of the CDR3 is 11 residues. CDR3 protein: CASSIGDEQFF. The CDR3 bases are TGTGCCAGCAGTATCGGAGACGAGCAGTTCTTC.

This clonotype has ten or more counts. The CDR3 is CASSLAVTDTQYF. Written as DNA, the CDR3 is TGTGCCAGCTCACTGGCAGTCACAGATACGCAGTATTTT. The V call is TRBV11-2, the J call TRBJ2-3; D gene unclear. The CDR3 spans 13 residues. Trimming cost V 8 bases and J 2 bases, with 11 bases left between them. Per germline, CDR1 SGHAT and CDR2 FQNNGV.

This clonotype was observed at least ten times. The V call is TRBV4-2, the J call TRBJ2-7; 9 bases match TRBD1. Trimming cost V 0 bases and J 3 bases; bases outside gene matches: 6. The CDR3 length is 16 residues. Germline V gives CDR1 LGHNA, CDR2 YNFKEQ. This chain's CDR3 is CASSQEGGTGFYEQYF. The CDR3 DNA reads TGTGCCAGCAGCCAAGAAGGAGGGACAGGGTTCTACGAGCAGTACTTC.

This clonotype has only a few counts. V and J are TRBV6-1 and TRBJ2-1; the match to TRBD1 covers 8 bases. The CDR3 is 15 residues long. V was pared by 6 bases and J by 8 bases, with 12 bases of the junction left unmatched. Germline CDR1 and CDR2: MNHNS and SASEGT. CDR3 coding DNA: TGTGCCAGCAGAGAGGACAGGGTGGGAGTCGATGAGCAGTTCTTC. Translation gives CASREDRVGVDEQFF.

J is TRBJ1-5 and V is TRBV19; the D is unclear. The CDR3 extends over 16 amino acids. Germline CDR1 and CDR2: LNHDA and SQIVND (reference sequence). Trimming left V 5 bases short and J 2 bases short, with 16 bases between. Here the CDR3 DNA reads TGTGCCAGTAGTTTGGGGAGTCAAGTCGGCAATCAGCCCCAGCATTTT. Residues: CASSLGSQVGNQPQHF. Based on the CDR3 plus reference TRBV19 and TRBJ1-5, the full variable domain is DGGITQSPKYLFRKEGQNVTLSCEQNLNHDAMYWYRQDPGQGLRLIYYSQIVNDFQKGDIAEGYSVSREKKESFPLTVTSAQKNPTAFYLCASSLGSQVGNQPQHFGDGTRLSIL.

This clonotype was found many times. The rearrangement uses TRBV27 and TRBJ2-5, with 8 bases identical to TRBD1. V shed 5 bases and J 4 bases; nucleotides not matched to a gene: 9. The CDR3 contains 15 residues. Germline CDR1 MNHEY, CDR2 SMNVEV (reference sequence). CDR3 DNA: TGTGCCAGCAGTACCGGGACAGGATGGGTAGAGACCCAGTACTTC. Amino acids: CASSTGTGWVETQYF.